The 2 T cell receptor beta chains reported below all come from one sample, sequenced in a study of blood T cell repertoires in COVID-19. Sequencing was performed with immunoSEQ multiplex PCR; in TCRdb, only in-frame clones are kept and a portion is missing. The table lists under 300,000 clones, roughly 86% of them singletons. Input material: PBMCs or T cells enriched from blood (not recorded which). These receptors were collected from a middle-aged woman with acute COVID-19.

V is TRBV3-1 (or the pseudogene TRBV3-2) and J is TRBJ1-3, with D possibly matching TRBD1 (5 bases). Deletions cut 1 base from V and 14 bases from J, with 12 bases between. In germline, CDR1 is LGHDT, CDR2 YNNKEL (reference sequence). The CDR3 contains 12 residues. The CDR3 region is CASSQGADILYF. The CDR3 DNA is TGTGCCAGCAGCCAAGGGGCGGACATTTTATATTTT.

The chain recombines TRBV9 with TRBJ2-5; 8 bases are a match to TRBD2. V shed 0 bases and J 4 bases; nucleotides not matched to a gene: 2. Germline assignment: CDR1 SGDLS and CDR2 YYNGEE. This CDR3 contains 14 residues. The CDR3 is CASSVATSGETQYF. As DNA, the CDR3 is TGTGCCAGCAGCGTAGCTACTAGCGGAGAGACCCAGTACTTC.